This TCR beta chain was observed in a study of blood T cell repertoires in COVID-19. Some clones are missing from TCRdb's copy, which holds only in-frame ones; the method was immunoSEQ multiplex PCR. Of 200,000 to 250,000 clones listed, 81% were seen once; the top ten hold approximately 9%. The CDR3 is made up of 16 amino acids. The germline V gene has CDR1 SGHDN and CDR2 FVKESK. The V segment lost 0 bases and the J segment 1 base; nucleotides outside the gene matches: 3. The source material was PBMCs or T cells enriched from blood (not recorded which). This clonotype was sampled from a woman aged 50 to 60 with acute COVID-19. The chain uses TRBV14 and TRBJ2-1, with TRBD2 matching 7 bases. CDR3 residues: CASSQEGRGSYNEQFF. CDR3 bases: TGTGCCAGCAGCCAAGAGGGGAGGGGTTCCTACAATGAGCAGTTCTTC.